This T cell receptor beta chain was sequenced in a study of blood T cells in healthy people across ages. Findings and caveats of the study: Researchers said unsorted PBMCs prevented a conclusive naive versus antigen-experienced comparison. Estimates based on one million T cells were treated as lower bounds.

In regard to this clonotype: No antigen is known for it.

A second PCR of 7 to 11 cycles used a sample-barcoded 5' primer and a J-beta primer mix. One entry per CDR3 protein, called by TCRdb with MiXCR from the 5' RACE reads. The table lists hundreds of thousands of distinct CDR3 sequences, 24% of them singletons, with approximately 8.7% in the top ten. The V gene's germline CDR1 is SNHLY and CDR2 FYNNEI. V shed 1 base and J shed 9 bases, with 10 bases lying between them. CDR3 length equals 12 residues. The same data also went into a second study, on T cells of mothers and their children. As reported in that work: The sample comes from fewer than 10 healthy Caucasian donors: mothers and children. It was found that thymic selection shapes TCR recombination output similarly in related and unrelated pairs.

The specimen sequenced was blood. The V gene is TRBV2, the J gene TRBJ2-7; D perhaps matches TRBD1 (6 bases). The TCR sequence derives from a boy between 5 and 17 years old in good health. This CDR3 is CASSEGGQTQYF. As DNA, the CDR3 is TGTGCCAGCAGTGAAGGGGGGCAGACGCAGTACTTC.